The 12 T cell receptor beta chains given below trace back to one sample, sequenced in a study of cytomegalovirus exposure and HLA in healthy donors. PCR employed 60 Vbeta and 13 Jbeta primers. This table comes from immunoSEQ multiplex PCR, and its TCRdb copy is limited to in-frame clones, with some not included. The sample contains 120,000 or so clones, roughly a sixth of which appear only once. The specimen sequenced was PBMCs. These receptors were collected from a female donor in good health and CMV-seropositive.

This chain connects TRBV28 to TRBJ1-1; possibly TRBD1 for D (5 bases). Germline lookup yields CDR1 MDHEN and CDR2 SYDVKM. V lost 11 bases and J 5 bases, leaving 15 bases between the germline ends. The CDR3 has 12 residues. CDR3 region: CAAHGGGTEAFF. The CDR3 bases are TGTGCCGCCCACGGCGGGGGAACTGAAGCTTTCTTT.

This clone has just a few counts. CDR3 coding DNA: TGCAGCGCCCGGCGCGGGGTGGGCACAGATACGCAGTATTTT. Translation: CSARRGVGTDTQYF. J is TRBJ2-3 and V is TRBV29-1; tentatively, D is TRBD2 (6 bases). Trimming took 7 bases from V and 1 from J, leaving 15 bases between them. The CDR3 sequence is 14 residues long. Germline lookup yields CDR1 SQVTM and CDR2 ANQGSEA.

This clone has a handful of counts. V is TRBV15 and J is TRBJ2-2, with D perhaps TRBD2 (5 bases). The germline V gene encodes CDR1 LNHNV and CDR2 YYDKDF (reference sequence). V lost 0 bases and J 2 bases, leaving 13 bases between the germline ends. The CDR3 spans 17 residues. The CDR3 region has the DNA TGTGCCACCAGCAGAGATCGCGGGCTACCTAACACCGGGGAGCTGTTTTTT. Protein sequence: CATSRDRGLPNTGELFF.

The chain employs TRBV5-1 and TRBJ1-5, with 8 bases matching TRBD1. Per the germline V gene, CDR1 is SGHRS and CDR2 is YFSETQ. After removal of 5 bases from V and 2 bases from J, the junction contained 6 bases not matched to a gene. This CDR3 contains 15 residues. The CDR3 region has the DNA TGCGCCAGCAGACTAGGACAGGGAGGCAATCAGCCCCAGCATTTT. Residues: CASRLGQGGNQPQHF.

This clone was found a few times. The CDR3 loop is CASSRTAGGNEKLFF. The CDR3 DNA reads TGTGCCAGCTCACGGACAGCTGGCGGTAATGAAAAACTGTTTTTT. The chain employs TRBV18 and TRBJ1-4, with D perhaps matching TRBD1 (6 bases). V was pared by 4 bases and J by 4 bases, with 13 bases between. Germline V gives CDR1 KGHSH, CDR2 LQKENI. The CDR3 is 15 residues long. Full variable domain (remainder filled in from reference TRBV18 and TRBJ1-4): NAGVMQNPRHLVRRRGQEARLRCSPMKGHSHVYWYRQLPEEGLKFMVYLQKENIIDESGMPKERFSAEFPKEGPSILRIQQVVRGDSAAYFCASSRTAGGNEKLFFGSGTQLSVL.

The chain is built from TRBV2 and TRBJ2-3, with 7 bases identical to TRBD1. The CDR3 has 17 residues. Per germline, CDR1 SNHLY and CDR2 FYNNEI. Trimming removed 0 bases from V and 5 bases from J; junction bases left unmatched: 11. The CDR3 loop is CASSEARNRGRGDTQYF. The CDR3 coding sequence is TGTGCCAGCAGTGAAGCGCGCAACAGGGGACGAGGAGATACGCAGTATTTT.

A few counts support this clone. V and J are TRBV28 and TRBJ1-1; tentative D call: TRBD1 (5 bases). CDR3 size: 13 residues. Trimming removed 6 bases from V and 1 base from J, with 9 bases in between. Germline CDR1 and CDR2: MDHEN and SYDVKM. CDR3 region: CASSPGQNTEAFF. The CDR3 nucleotides read TGTGCCAGCAGCCCTGGACAGAACACTGAAGCTTTCTTT.

This clone turned up a few times. V is TRBV2 and J is TRBJ1-6; unclear D gene. The germline V gene encodes CDR1 SNHLY and CDR2 FYNNEI. V lost 7 bases, J lost 3 bases, and 10 bases lay in between. This CDR3 spans 14 amino acids. CDR3 nucleotides: TGTGCCAGCATTCGGGAGCTCTATAATTCACCCCTCCACTTT. Its protein product is CASIRELYNSPLHF.

This clone has more than one count but fewer than ten. The chain carries TRBV10-2 and TRBJ2-1; D possibly corresponds to TRBD1 (5 bases). Germline V gene lookup returns CDR1 WSHSY and CDR2 SAAADI. The CDR3 is 17 residues long. Trimming shortened V by 1 base and J by 1 base, and 14 bases separated the two germline ends. CDR3 DNA: TGCGCCAGCAGTGAGTGGTTAGGGGCCACTTCCTACAATGAGCAGTTCTTC. Its protein is CASSEWLGATSYNEQFF.

The chain is built from TRBV7-2 and TRBJ1-2, with 10 positions matching TRBD1. The CDR3 runs to 14 residues. Germline CDR1 reads SGHTA; CDR2 reads FQGNSA. Trimming took 3 bases from V and 6 from J; bases not matched to a gene: 4. Here the CDR3 reads CASSFGQGVNGYTF. The CDR3 region has the DNA TGTGCCAGCAGCTTTGGACAGGGGGTAAATGGCTACACCTTC.

This clone was seen only a few times. The chain is built from TRBV30 and TRBJ2-1; D is undetermined. CDR1 and CDR2 (germline): GTSNPN, SVGIG (reference sequence). V gave up 3 bases and J gave up 8 bases, with 17 bases separating them. This CDR3 spans 14 amino acids. CDR3 DNA: TGTGCCTGGAGGGAGAATCAGAAGGTGGATGAGCAGTTCTTC. Translated: CAWRENQKVDEQFF.

The sample holds a few counts of this clone. This chain joins TRBV7-9 and TRBJ2-5, with D maybe TRBD2 (6 bases). Trimming removed 1 base at V and 4 bases at J, with 19 bases between. CDR1 and CDR2 (germline): SEHNR, FQNEAQ (reference sequence). This CDR3 region has 17 residues. For the CDR3, the DNA is TGTGCCAGCAGCTTAGGGGTACTAGCATCAGGAGGAGAGACCCAGTACTTC. Its translation is CASSLGVLASGGETQYF.